This T cell receptor beta chain derives from a study of blood T cell repertoires in COVID-19. Across the whole study: Samples came from the United States, Italy and Spain, spanning acute and convalescent COVID-19. The analysed material was cDNA or gDNA that came from T cells, B-cell-depleted T cells, or PBMCs.

This CDR3 comprises 15 residues. Germline V gene sequence: CDR1 MDHEN, CDR2 SYDVKM. Trimming removed 7 bases at V and 1 base at J, with 14 bases between. Generated by immunoSEQ multiplex PCR, the TCRdb table keeps only in-frame clones and is missing some. Here the sample spans about 150,000 clones, over 80% being singletons. Sequenced input: peripheral blood. The source is a woman aged 40-49 years with active or convalescent COVID-19. V and J are TRBV28 and TRBJ1-5; D may be TRBD1 (6 bases). The CDR3 is CASTLTGGSNQPQHF. The CDR3 bases are TGTGCCAGCACTCTGACAGGAGGAAGCAATCAGCCCCAGCATTTT.